Below, 4 T cell receptor beta chains from the same sample are listed, as sequenced in a study of OX40 agonist ivuxolimab in advanced cancers. Generated by immunoSEQ multiplex PCR, the TCRdb table keeps only in-frame clones and is missing some. The table records about 26,000 clones, 76% of them present only once. The sample was CD4+ or CD8+ T cells sorted from blood, taken in a trial of the OX40 agonist ivuxolimab. These receptors all stem from an adult with an advanced solid tumor such as melanoma, head and neck, liver or kidney cancer.

The chain uses TRBV19 and TRBJ2-5; D tentatively reads TRBD1 or TRBD2 (5 bases each). Germline CDR1 reads LNHDA; CDR2 reads SQIVND (reference sequence). Trimming stripped 5 bases from V and 4 bases from J, with 17 bases between. CDR3 length: 15 amino acids. The CDR3 loop reads CASSPSRDPSETQYF. CDR3 sequence (DNA): TGTGCCAGTAGTCCCTCCCGGGACCCCTCAGAGACCCAGTACTTC.

V and J are TRBV27 and TRBJ1-2; D may be TRBD1 (5 bases). The ends were cut back, 6 bases at V and 8 bases at J, with 22 bases in the middle. Germline CDR1 reads MNHEY; CDR2 reads SMNVEV (reference sequence). CDR3 length equals 15 residues. CDR3: CASSLTVGAVGGYTF. The CDR3 DNA follows: TGTGCCAGCAGCCTCACCGTTGGGGCCGTAGGGGGCTACACCTTC.

V usage is TRBV5-1 and J usage is TRBJ2-5; D might be TRBD1 or TRBD2, each matching 6 bases. Germline loops: CDR1 SGHRS, CDR2 YFSETQ. This CDR3 spans 14 amino acids. V shed 4 bases and J shed 5 bases, with 15 bases lying between them. The CDR3 DNA reads as TGCGCCAGCAGCCTAGGACGGGGGCGGGAGACCCAGTACTTC. As protein: CASSLGRGRETQYF. The complete variable domain, with remaining parts taken from reference TRBV5-1 and TRBJ2-5, reads KAGVTQTPRYLIKTRGQQVTLSCSPISGHRSVSWYQQTPGQGLQFLFEYFSETQRNKGNFPGRFSGRQFSNSRSEMNVSTLELGDSALYLCASSLGRGRETQYFGPGTRLLVL.

Notes on this clone: Possible read error: a much larger clone is one base away. The same CDR3 is also encoded by other DNA sequences in this sample. The chain is built from TRBV19 and TRBJ1-5; no definite D call. The CDR3 is 13 amino acids. Germline CDR1 and CDR2: LNHDA and SQIVND (reference sequence). The CDR3 region has the DNA TGTGCCAGTAGTATACAAAGCAATCAGCCTCAGCATTTT. As protein: CASSIQSNQPQHF.